Listed below are T cell receptor beta chains from one sample, sequenced in a study of T cell responses to AZD1222 COVID-19 vaccine. The repertoire was sequenced with immunoSEQ multiplex PCR; TCRdb's copy has only in-frame clones and lacks some. The sample has about 94,000 clones; around 85% are singletons. Sample: peripheral blood, taken 28 days after the second AZD1222 dose. Source of these receptors: an adult who received the AZD1222 COVID-19 vaccine. Both conserved end residues are part of each CDR3. Fields, in order: CDR3 DNA, CDR3 protein, clone size, V gene, D gene, J gene. D genes are given only for firm matches. Where a row states a size, it is once, few, many or the class of an expanded clone; other rows omit it.

CDR3 DNA: TGTGCCAGCAGCCACAGGGGGCGTGACACTGAAGCTTTCTTT; CDR3 protein: CASSHRGRDTEAFF; clone size: NA; V gene: TRBV3-1/TRBV3-2; D gene: TRBD1; J gene: TRBJ1-1
CDR3 DNA: TGTGCCTGGAGTAACTCTTGGGAGCAGTTCTTC; CDR3 protein: CAWSNSWEQFF; clone size: once; V gene: TRBV30; D gene: NA; J gene: TRBJ2-1
CDR3 DNA: TGTGCCTGGAACGGACAGAGGAACACCGGGGAGCTGTTTTTT; CDR3 protein: CAWNGQRNTGELFF; clone size: NA; V gene: TRBV30; D gene: NA; J gene: TRBJ2-2
CDR3 DNA: TGTGCCAGCAGTACCCCTCGAAGGGGGATCATTGCGCCCCAGCATTTT; CDR3 protein: CASSTPRRGIIAPQHF; clone size: few; V gene: TRBV6-2/TRBV6-3; D gene: NA; J gene: TRBJ1-5
CDR3 DNA: TGCGCCAGCAGTACCCTCGGGGGGTATAATTCACCCCTCCACTTT; CDR3 protein: CASSTLGGYNSPLHF; clone size: few; V gene: TRBV5-1; D gene: NA; J gene: TRBJ1-6
CDR3 DNA: TGCAGCGTTGACGGGAATGGCTACACCTTC; CDR3 protein: CSVDGNGYTF; clone size: NA; V gene: TRBV29-1; D gene: NA; J gene: TRBJ1-2
CDR3 DNA: TGTGCCAGCAGCAGGGGCCCTTCCTACGAGCAGTACTTC; CDR3 protein: CASSRGPSYEQYF; clone size: NA; V gene: TRBV27; D gene: NA; J gene: TRBJ2-7
CDR3 DNA: TGTGCCGATAAATTAAGGGCGGGACTAGCGGGGGGGCCGGATACGCAGTATTTT; CDR3 protein: CADKLRAGLAGGPDTQYF; clone size: NA; V gene: TRBV4-2; D gene: TRBD2; J gene: TRBJ2-3
CDR3 DNA: TGTGCCAGCAGCTCTCTAGCGGGGAACACCGGGGAGCTGTTTTTT; CDR3 protein: CASSSLAGNTGELFF; clone size: NA; V gene: TRBV5-4; D gene: TRBD2; J gene: TRBJ2-2
CDR3 DNA: TGTGCCAGCAGCCTCAGCGGGGCGACGGCCGCTGAAGCTTTCTTT; CDR3 protein: CASSLSGATAAEAFF; clone size: NA; V gene: TRBV7-8; D gene: NA; J gene: TRBJ1-1
CDR3 DNA: TGTGCCAGCAGTGTGAGCAGGAACTATGCAACTAATGAAAAACTGTTTTTT; CDR3 protein: CASSVSRNYATNEKLFF; clone size: NA; V gene: TRBV6-1; D gene: NA; J gene: TRBJ1-4
CDR3 DNA: TGTGCCAGTAGTACCCACCCAGGGGGGGAGCAGTACTTC; CDR3 protein: CASSTHPGGEQYF; clone size: few; V gene: TRBV19; D gene: NA; J gene: TRBJ2-7
CDR3 DNA: TGTGCCAGCAGCCACCAAGAGACCCAGTACTTC; CDR3 protein: CASSHQETQYF; clone size: NA; V gene: TRBV6-2/TRBV6-3; D gene: NA; J gene: TRBJ2-5
CDR3 DNA: TGTGCCAGCAGTGAAGGGGCGGTGAAAGCTTTCTTT; CDR3 protein: CASSEGAVKAFF; clone size: NA; V gene: TRBV2; D gene: NA; J gene: TRBJ1-1
CDR3 DNA: TGTGCCAGTAGTATCAAAAACAGGGTCGGGCCCTCTATGCCATATCAGCCCCAGCATTTT; CDR3 protein: CASSIKNRVGPSMPYQPQHF; clone size: NA; V gene: TRBV19; D gene: NA; J gene: TRBJ1-5
CDR3 DNA: TGTGCTAGCAGCTTATTAGCTAGTTCCGGACGGAGGCCCTCGAGTACCGGGGAGCTGTTTTTT; CDR3 protein: CASSLLASSGRRPSSTGELFF; clone size: once; V gene: TRBV7-7; D gene: NA; J gene: TRBJ2-2
CDR3 DNA: TGCGCCAGCAGCTTGGTAGGACAGGGCTGGGCTGAAGCTTTCTTT; CDR3 protein: CASSLVGQGWAEAFF; clone size: once; V gene: TRBV5-1; D gene: TRBD1; J gene: TRBJ1-1
CDR3 DNA: TGCGCCAGCAGCCGGGACCGACTAGCGGGCGGCACAGATACGCAGTATTTT; CDR3 protein: CASSRDRLAGGTDTQYF; clone size: NA; V gene: TRBV4-1; D gene: TRBD2; J gene: TRBJ2-3
CDR3 DNA: TGCGCCAGCAGCTTGGGGGACTCTGGAAACACCATATATTTT; CDR3 protein: CASSLGDSGNTIYF; clone size: few; V gene: TRBV5-1; D gene: NA; J gene: TRBJ1-3
CDR3 DNA: TGTGCCAGCAGTCCAACATTTAACACAGATACGCAGTATTTT; CDR3 protein: CASSPTFNTDTQYF; clone size: NA; V gene: TRBV6-4; D gene: NA; J gene: TRBJ2-3
CDR3 DNA: TGTGCCAGCAGCCGAGCGCCCTGGGGAGGAGGCGCCTACGAGCAGTACTTC; CDR3 protein: CASSRAPWGGGAYEQYF; clone size: NA; V gene: TRBV4-2; D gene: NA; J gene: TRBJ2-7
CDR3 DNA: TGCGCCAGCAGCCGCCAACTCGGGACTAGCGGGAGGCCCAACACCGGGGAGCTGTTTTTT; CDR3 protein: CASSRQLGTSGRPNTGELFF; clone size: NA; V gene: TRBV4-3; D gene: TRBD2; J gene: TRBJ2-2
CDR3 DNA: TGTGCCAGCAGTTCGGACAGGCTCTCTGGAAACACCATATATTTT; CDR3 protein: CASSSDRLSGNTIYF; clone size: once; V gene: TRBV7-9; D gene: TRBD1; J gene: TRBJ1-3
CDR3 DNA: TGTGCCAGTAGCCTGGGTGTTGTACAGCCCCAGCATTTT; CDR3 protein: CASSLGVVQPQHF; clone size: NA; V gene: TRBV19; D gene: NA; J gene: TRBJ1-5
CDR3 DNA: TGCAGCGTTCTGCCCGGGACAGGATCCTACGAGCAGTACTTC; CDR3 protein: CSVLPGTGSYEQYF; clone size: NA; V gene: TRBV29-1; D gene: TRBD1; J gene: TRBJ2-7
CDR3 DNA: TGTGCCAGCAGCCTCCCTCTAGCGACTGGCGACACTGAAGCTTTCTTT; CDR3 protein: CASSLPLATGDTEAFF; clone size: NA; V gene: TRBV11-2; D gene: NA; J gene: TRBJ1-1
CDR3 DNA: TGCGCCAGCAGCTTAACTAGCGAGTCAGATACGCAGTATTTT; CDR3 protein: CASSLTSESDTQYF; clone size: NA; V gene: TRBV5-1; D gene: TRBD2; J gene: TRBJ2-3
CDR3 DNA: TGTGCCAGTAGTACAGTCTCCTATAATTCACCCCTCCACTTT; CDR3 protein: CASSTVSYNSPLHF; clone size: NA; V gene: TRBV19; D gene: NA; J gene: TRBJ1-6
CDR3 DNA: TGTGCCAGCAGTGAAGCGACAGGGCCGAGCACAGATACGCAGTATTTT; CDR3 protein: CASSEATGPSTDTQYF; clone size: NA; V gene: TRBV2; D gene: TRBD1; J gene: TRBJ2-3
CDR3 DNA: TGCGCCAGCAGTATGGGGGGGCTCACAGATACGCAGTATTTT; CDR3 protein: CASSMGGLTDTQYF; clone size: NA; V gene: TRBV5-1; D gene: NA; J gene: TRBJ2-3
CDR3 DNA: TGTGCCACCCACTCGGGACATCCGAACACTGAAGCTTTCTTT; CDR3 protein: CATHSGHPNTEAFF; clone size: once; V gene: TRBV7-8; D gene: NA; J gene: TRBJ1-1
CDR3 DNA: TGTGCCAGCAGTTCAGGAGGGGCCAACTATGGCTACACCTTC; CDR3 protein: CASSSGGANYGYTF; clone size: NA; V gene: TRBV2; D gene: NA; J gene: TRBJ1-2
CDR3 DNA: TGTGCCAGCAACCCCTCAGGGGCGGGTCGGGAGACCCAGTACTTC; CDR3 protein: CASNPSGAGRETQYF; clone size: once; V gene: TRBV27; D gene: NA; J gene: TRBJ2-5
CDR3 DNA: TGTGCCAGCTCACCACCGGCTGGCACAGATACGCAGTATTTT; CDR3 protein: CASSPPAGTDTQYF; clone size: NA; V gene: TRBV18; D gene: NA; J gene: TRBJ2-3
CDR3 DNA: TGCGCCAGCAGCCAAGGGGCTCCGCCGGCAAATGAGCAGTTCTTC; CDR3 protein: CASSQGAPPANEQFF; clone size: NA; V gene: TRBV4-3; D gene: NA; J gene: TRBJ2-1
CDR3 DNA: TGTGCCAGTCGTCCATCCCTGGCGGGAGGGAGAAAGCAGTACTTC; CDR3 protein: CASRPSLAGGRKQYF; clone size: NA; V gene: TRBV19; D gene: TRBD2; J gene: TRBJ2-7
CDR3 DNA: TGTGCCAGCAGCTCATCAGTAGATACGCAGTATTTT; CDR3 protein: CASSSSVDTQYF; clone size: NA; V gene: TRBV7-2; D gene: NA; J gene: TRBJ2-3
CDR3 DNA: TGCGCCAGCAGCCAAGAAACCGGCGGGGCTTTCTTT; CDR3 protein: CASSQETGGAFF; clone size: NA; V gene: TRBV4-1; D gene: NA; J gene: TRBJ1-1
CDR3 DNA: TGTGCCAGCAGCGCGGGGGACTCCTCCTACGAGCAGTACTTC; CDR3 protein: CASSAGDSSYEQYF; clone size: NA; V gene: TRBV9; D gene: NA; J gene: TRBJ2-7
CDR3 DNA: TGTGCCAGCAGCTTAATGGGCACCATGAACACTGAAGCTTTCTTT; CDR3 protein: CASSLMGTMNTEAFF; clone size: NA; V gene: TRBV7-8; D gene: NA; J gene: TRBJ1-1
CDR3 DNA: TGCGCCAGCAGCTTAAACCTAGGGGGAACGAGCAATCAGCCCCAGCATTTT; CDR3 protein: CASSLNLGGTSNQPQHF; clone size: NA; V gene: TRBV5-1; D gene: NA; J gene: TRBJ1-5
CDR3 DNA: TGTGCCAGCAGCCAAGGAGGGACAGGGGCTAACTATGGCTACACCTTC; CDR3 protein: CASSQGGTGANYGYTF; clone size: NA; V gene: TRBV14; D gene: TRBD1; J gene: TRBJ1-2
CDR3 DNA: TGTGCCAGCAGCCAATCTGGACAGGGGAGAATCAGCTACACCTTC; CDR3 protein: CASSQSGQGRISYTF; clone size: NA; V gene: TRBV7-9; D gene: TRBD1; J gene: TRBJ1-2
CDR3 DNA: TGTGCCAGCAGGACTAGCGGGAGTCGGGAGACCCAGTACTTC; CDR3 protein: CASRTSGSRETQYF; clone size: NA; V gene: TRBV6-5; D gene: TRBD2; J gene: TRBJ2-5
CDR3 DNA: TGTGCTAGCAGCTTATTGCGAGATACGCAGTATTTT; CDR3 protein: CASSLLRDTQYF; clone size: once; V gene: TRBV7-7; D gene: NA; J gene: TRBJ2-3
CDR3 DNA: TGTGCCAGCAGCTTAGGGATAACTGAAGCTTTCTTT; CDR3 protein: CASSLGITEAFF; clone size: NA; V gene: TRBV7-9; D gene: NA; J gene: TRBJ1-1
CDR3 DNA: TGTGCCTGGGGCACAGGGATGGGAGACTATGGCTACACCTTC; CDR3 protein: CAWGTGMGDYGYTF; clone size: NA; V gene: TRBV30; D gene: NA; J gene: TRBJ1-2
CDR3 DNA: TGCGCCAGCAGCTTGGGGGGTCGGGAAGAGACCCAGTACTTC; CDR3 protein: CASSLGGREETQYF; clone size: NA; V gene: TRBV5-1; D gene: NA; J gene: TRBJ2-5
CDR3 DNA: TGTGCCAGCAGCCCCCCAGGGGGGGGCTACGAGCAGTACTTC; CDR3 protein: CASSPPGGGYEQYF; clone size: NA; V gene: TRBV7-8; D gene: NA; J gene: TRBJ2-7
CDR3 DNA: TGTGCCAGCAGTGAAGGGGGGGGGCTCGGAGGAAACACCATATATTTT; CDR3 protein: CASSEGGGLGGNTIYF; clone size: NA; V gene: TRBV6-1; D gene: NA; J gene: TRBJ1-3
CDR3 DNA: TGCGCCAGCAGCCTTCAGGGTCGATTGGGGGTACGCAATCAGCCCCAGCATTTT; CDR3 protein: CASSLQGRLGVRNQPQHF; clone size: NA; V gene: TRBV10-2; D gene: NA; J gene: TRBJ1-5